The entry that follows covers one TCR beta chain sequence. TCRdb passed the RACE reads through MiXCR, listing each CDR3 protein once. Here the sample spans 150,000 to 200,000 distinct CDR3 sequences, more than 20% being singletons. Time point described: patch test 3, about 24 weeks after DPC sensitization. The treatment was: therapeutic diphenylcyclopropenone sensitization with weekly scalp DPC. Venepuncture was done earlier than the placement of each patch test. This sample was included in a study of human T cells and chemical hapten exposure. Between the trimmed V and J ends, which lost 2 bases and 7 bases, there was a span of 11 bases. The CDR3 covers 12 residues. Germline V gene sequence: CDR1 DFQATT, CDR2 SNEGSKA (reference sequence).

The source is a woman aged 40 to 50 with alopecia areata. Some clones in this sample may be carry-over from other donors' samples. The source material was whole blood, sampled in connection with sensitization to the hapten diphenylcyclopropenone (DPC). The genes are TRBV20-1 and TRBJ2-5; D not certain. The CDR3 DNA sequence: TGCAGTGCTAGACATAGCCGCGGGACCCAGTACTTC. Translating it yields CSARHSRGTQYF.